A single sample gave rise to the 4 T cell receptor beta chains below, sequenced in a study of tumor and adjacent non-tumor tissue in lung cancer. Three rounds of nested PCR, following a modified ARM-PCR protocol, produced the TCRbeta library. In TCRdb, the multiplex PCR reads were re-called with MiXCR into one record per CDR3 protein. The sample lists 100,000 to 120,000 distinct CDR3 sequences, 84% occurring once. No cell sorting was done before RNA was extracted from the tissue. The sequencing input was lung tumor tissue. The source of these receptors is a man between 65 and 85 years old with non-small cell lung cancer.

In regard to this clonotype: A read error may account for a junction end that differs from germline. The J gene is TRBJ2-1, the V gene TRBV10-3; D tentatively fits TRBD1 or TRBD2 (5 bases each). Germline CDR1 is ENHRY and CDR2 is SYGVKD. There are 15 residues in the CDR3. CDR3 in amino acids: CAISQKGSSNNEQFF. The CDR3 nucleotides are TGTGCCATCAGCCAAAAGGGGAGCTCCAACAACGAGCAGTTCTTC.

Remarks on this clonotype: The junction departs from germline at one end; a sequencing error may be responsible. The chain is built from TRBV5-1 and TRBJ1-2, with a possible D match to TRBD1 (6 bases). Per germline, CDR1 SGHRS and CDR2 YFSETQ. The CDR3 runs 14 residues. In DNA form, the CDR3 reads TGCGCCAGCAGCCTGGACATGACCCTGGGGGGCTGCACCTTC. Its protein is CASSLDMTLGGCTF. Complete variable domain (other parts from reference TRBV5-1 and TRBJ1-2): KAGVTQTPRYLIKTRGQQVTLSCSPISGHRSVSWYQQTPGQGLQFLFEYFSETQRNKGNFPGRFSGRQFSNSRSEMNVSTLELGDSALYLCASSLDMTLGGCTFGSGTRLTVV.

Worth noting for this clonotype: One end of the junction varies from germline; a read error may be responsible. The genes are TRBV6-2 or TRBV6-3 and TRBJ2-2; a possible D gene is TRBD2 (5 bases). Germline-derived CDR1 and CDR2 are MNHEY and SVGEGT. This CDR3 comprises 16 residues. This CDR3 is CSSSSSEGQDTRELFF. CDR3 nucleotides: TGTTCCAGCAGTTCCTCAGAGGGCCAAGACACCAGGGAGCTGTTTTTT.

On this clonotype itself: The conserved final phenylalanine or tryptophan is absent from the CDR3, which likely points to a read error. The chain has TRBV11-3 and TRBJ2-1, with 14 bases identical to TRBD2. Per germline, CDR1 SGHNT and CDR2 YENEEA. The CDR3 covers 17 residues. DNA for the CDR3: TGTGCCAGCAGCCTCCTAGGGACTAGCGGGGGCTACAATAAGCAGTTCATT. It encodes CASSLLGTSGGYNKQFI.